This record looks at one T cell receptor beta chain sequence and its context. The record originates from a study of blood T cell repertoires in COVID-19. Across the whole study: Some COVID-19 samples were acute and others convalescent; all came from the United States, Italy and Spain. Sources were T cells, B-cell-depleted T cells, or PBMCs; the material itself was cDNA or gDNA.

Produced via immunoSEQ multiplex PCR; TCRdb's table is partial and in-frame only. The table has around 50,000 clones, about 83% seen once. With V trimmed by 3 bases and J by 4 bases, 6 bases remained unmatched. CDR3 size: 15 residues. CDR1 SGHVS and CDR2 FQNEAQ come from the germline V gene. The genes are TRBV7-8 and TRBJ2-7, with TRBD2 matching over 10 bases. Sequencing was performed on peripheral blood. This receptor was taken from a man in his forties with active COVID-19. The CDR3 sequence: CASSFPPSGGYEQYF. In DNA, the CDR3 is TGTGCCAGCAGCTTTCCCCCTAGCGGGGGATACGAGCAGTACTTC.